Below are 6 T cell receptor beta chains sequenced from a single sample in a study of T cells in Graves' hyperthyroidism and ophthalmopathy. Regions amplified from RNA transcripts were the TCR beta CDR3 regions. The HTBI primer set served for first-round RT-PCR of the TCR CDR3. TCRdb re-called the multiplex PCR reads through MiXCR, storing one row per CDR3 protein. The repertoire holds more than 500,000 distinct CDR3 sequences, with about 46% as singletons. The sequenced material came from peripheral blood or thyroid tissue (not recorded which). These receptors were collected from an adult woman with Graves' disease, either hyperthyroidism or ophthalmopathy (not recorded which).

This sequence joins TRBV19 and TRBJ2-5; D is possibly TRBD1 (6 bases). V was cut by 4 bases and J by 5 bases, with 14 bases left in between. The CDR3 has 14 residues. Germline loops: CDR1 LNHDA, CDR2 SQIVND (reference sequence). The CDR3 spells CASSRGHTVETQYF. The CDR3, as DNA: TGTGCCAGTAGTAGGGGACACACCGTGGAGACCCAGTACTTC. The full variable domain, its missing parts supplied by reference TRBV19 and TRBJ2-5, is DGGITQSPKYLFRKEGQNVTLSCEQNLNHDAMYWYRQDPGQGLRLIYYSQIVNDFQKGDIAEGYSVSREKKESFPLTVTSAQKNPTAFYLCASSRGHTVETQYFGPGTRLLVL.

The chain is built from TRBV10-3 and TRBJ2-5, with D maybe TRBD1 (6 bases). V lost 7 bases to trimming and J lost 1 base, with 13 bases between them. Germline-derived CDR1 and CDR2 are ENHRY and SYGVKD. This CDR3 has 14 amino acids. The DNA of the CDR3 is TGTGCCATCACTCCGACAGGTGCCCAAGAGACCCAGTACTTC. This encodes CAITPTGAQETQYF.

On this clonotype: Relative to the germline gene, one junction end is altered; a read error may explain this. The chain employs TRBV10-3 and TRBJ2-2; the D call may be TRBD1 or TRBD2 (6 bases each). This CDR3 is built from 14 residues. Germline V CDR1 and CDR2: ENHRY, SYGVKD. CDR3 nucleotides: TGTGCCATCAGTGAGTGGCGGGACACCGGTGAGCTGTTTTTT. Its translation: CAISEWRDTGELFF.

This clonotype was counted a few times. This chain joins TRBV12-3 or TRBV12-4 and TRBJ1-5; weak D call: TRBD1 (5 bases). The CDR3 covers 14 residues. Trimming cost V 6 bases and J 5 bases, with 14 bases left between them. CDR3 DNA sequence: TGTGCCAGCAGCCGCGACAGAGACTATCAGCCCCAGCATTTT. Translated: CASSRDRDYQPQHF.

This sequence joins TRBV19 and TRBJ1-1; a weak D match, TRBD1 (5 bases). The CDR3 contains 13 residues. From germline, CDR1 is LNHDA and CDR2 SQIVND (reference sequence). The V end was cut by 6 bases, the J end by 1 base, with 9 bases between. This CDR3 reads CASRLDKNTEAFF. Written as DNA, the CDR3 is TGTGCCAGTAGACTGGACAAGAACACTGAAGCTTTCTTT.

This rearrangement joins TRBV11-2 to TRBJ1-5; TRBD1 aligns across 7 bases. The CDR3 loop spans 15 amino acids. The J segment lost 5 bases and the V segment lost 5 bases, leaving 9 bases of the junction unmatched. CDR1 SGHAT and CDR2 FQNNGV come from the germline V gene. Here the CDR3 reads CASSPTGTVDQPQHF. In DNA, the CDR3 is TGTGCCAGCAGCCCGACCGGGACAGTCGATCAGCCCCAGCATTTT.